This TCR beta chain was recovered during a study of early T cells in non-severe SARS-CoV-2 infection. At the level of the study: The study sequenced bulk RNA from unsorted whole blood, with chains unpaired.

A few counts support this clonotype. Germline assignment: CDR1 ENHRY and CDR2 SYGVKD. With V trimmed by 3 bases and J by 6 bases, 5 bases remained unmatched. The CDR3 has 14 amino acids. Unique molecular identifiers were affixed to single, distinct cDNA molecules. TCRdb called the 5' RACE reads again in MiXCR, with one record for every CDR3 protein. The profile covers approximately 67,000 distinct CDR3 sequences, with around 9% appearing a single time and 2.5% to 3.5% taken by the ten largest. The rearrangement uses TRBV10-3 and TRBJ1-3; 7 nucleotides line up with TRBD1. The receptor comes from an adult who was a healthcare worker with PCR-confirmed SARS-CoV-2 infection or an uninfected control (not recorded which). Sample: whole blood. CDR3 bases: TGTGCCATCAGTGAACGAGGACAGGCAAACACCATATATTTT. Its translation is CAISERGQANTIYF.